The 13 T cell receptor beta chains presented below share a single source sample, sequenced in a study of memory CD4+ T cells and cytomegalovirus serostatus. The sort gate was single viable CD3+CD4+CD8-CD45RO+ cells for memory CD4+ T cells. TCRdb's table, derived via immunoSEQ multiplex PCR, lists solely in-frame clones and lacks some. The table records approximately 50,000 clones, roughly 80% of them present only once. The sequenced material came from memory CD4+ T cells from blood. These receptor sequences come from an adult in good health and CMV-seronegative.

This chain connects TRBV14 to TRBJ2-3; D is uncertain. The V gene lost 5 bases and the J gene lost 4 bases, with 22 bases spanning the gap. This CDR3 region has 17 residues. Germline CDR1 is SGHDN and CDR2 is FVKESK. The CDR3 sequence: CASSKSTHYRAADTQYF. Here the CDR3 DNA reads TGTGCCAGCAGCAAGAGCACACATTATAGGGCTGCAGATACGCAGTATTTT.

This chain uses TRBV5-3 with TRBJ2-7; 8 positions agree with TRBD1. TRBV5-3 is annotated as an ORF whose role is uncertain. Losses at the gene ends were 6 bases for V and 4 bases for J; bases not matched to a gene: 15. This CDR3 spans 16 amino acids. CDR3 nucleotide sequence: TGTGCCAGAACCCCCCGCAGGGGGCTTTTAAGGTACGAGCAGTACTTC. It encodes CARTPRRGLLRYEQYF.

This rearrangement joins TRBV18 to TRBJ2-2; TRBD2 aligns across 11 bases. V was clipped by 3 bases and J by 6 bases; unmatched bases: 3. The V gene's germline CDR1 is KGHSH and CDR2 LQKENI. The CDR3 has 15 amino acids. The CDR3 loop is CASSPGTSGAGELFF. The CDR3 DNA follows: TGTGCCAGCTCACCCGGGACTAGCGGTGCCGGGGAGCTGTTTTTT.

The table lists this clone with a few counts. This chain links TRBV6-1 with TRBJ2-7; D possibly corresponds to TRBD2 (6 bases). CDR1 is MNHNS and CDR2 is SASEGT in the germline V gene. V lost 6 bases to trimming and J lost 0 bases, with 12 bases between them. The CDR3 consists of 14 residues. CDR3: CASRGGSRSYEQYF. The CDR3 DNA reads TGTGCCAGCAGGGGAGGTAGTCGCTCCTACGAGCAGTACTTC.

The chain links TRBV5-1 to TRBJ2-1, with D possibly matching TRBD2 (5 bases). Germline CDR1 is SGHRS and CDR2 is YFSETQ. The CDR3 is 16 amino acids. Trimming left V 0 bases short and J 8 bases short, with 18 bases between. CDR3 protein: CASSLAPGGQADEQFF. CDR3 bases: TGCGCCAGCAGCTTGGCCCCTGGAGGTCAGGCCGATGAGCAGTTCTTC.

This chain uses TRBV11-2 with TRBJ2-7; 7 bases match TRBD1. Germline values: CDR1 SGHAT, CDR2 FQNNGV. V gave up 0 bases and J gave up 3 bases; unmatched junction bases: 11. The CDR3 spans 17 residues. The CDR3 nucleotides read TGTGCCAGCAGCTTAGACGCCGGGACAGTACACTTCTACGAGCAGTACTTC. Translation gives CASSLDAGTVHFYEQYF.

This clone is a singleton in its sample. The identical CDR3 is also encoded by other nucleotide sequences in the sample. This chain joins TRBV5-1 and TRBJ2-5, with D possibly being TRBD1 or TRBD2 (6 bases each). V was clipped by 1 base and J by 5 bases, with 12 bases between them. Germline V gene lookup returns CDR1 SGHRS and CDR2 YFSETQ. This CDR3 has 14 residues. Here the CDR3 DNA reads TGCGCCAGCAGCTTGACCGGGGGCGCCGAGACCCAGTACTTC. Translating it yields CASSLTGGAETQYF.

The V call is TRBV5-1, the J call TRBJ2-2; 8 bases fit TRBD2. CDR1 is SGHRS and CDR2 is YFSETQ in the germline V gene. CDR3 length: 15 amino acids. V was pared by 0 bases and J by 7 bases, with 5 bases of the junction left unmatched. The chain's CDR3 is CASSLVSGSVGELFF. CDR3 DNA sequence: TGCGCCAGCAGCTTGGTGAGCGGGAGTGTCGGGGAGCTGTTTTTT.

CDR3 bases: TGTGCCAGCAGTGCCAGCGGGACCTCCTACAATGAGCAGTTCTTC. This codes for CASSASGTSYNEQFF. The chain combines TRBV28 with TRBJ2-1, with TRBD2 matching 7 bases. V shed 5 bases, J shed 0 bases, and the junction held 4 bases outside the gene matches. The CDR3 runs to 15 residues. CDR1 is MDHEN and CDR2 is SYDVKM in the germline V gene.

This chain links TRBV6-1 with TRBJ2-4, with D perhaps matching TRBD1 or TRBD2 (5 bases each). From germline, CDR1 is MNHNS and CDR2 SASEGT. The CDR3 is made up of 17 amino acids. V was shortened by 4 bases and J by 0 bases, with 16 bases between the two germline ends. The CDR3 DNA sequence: TGTGCCAGCAGTGTCGACCGGGACCAAAAAGCCAAAAACATTCAGTACTTC. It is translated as CASSVDRDQKAKNIQYF.

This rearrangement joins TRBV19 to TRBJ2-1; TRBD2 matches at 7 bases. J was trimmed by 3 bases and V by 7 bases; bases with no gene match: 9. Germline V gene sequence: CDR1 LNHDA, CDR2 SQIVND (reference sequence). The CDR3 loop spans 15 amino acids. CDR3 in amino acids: CASTSRREFYNEQFF. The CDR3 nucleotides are TGTGCCAGTACCTCGAGGCGGGAGTTCTACAATGAGCAGTTCTTC.

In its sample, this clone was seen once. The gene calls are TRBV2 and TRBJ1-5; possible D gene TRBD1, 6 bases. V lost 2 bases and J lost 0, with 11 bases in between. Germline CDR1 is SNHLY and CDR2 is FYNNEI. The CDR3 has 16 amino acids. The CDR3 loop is CASSEPGQYSNQPQHF. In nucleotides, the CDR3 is TGTGCCAGCAGTGAACCCGGACAGTATAGCAATCAGCCCCAGCATTTT.

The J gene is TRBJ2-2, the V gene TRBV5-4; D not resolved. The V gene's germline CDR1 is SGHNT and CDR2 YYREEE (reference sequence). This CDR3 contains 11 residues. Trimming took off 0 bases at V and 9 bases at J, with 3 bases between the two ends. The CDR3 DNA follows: TGTGCCAGCAGCTTGGGGAGGGAGCTGTTTTTT. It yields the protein CASSLGRELFF.